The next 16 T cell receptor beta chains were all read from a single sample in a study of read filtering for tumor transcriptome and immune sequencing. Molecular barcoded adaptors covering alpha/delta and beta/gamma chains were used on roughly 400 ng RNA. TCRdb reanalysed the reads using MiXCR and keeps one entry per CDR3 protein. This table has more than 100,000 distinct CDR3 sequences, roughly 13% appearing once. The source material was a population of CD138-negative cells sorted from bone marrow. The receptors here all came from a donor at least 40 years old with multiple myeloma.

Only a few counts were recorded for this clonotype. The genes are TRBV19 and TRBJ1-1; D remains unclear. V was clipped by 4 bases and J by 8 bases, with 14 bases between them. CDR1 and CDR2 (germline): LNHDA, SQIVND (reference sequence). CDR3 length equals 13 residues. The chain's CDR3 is CASSTWGEDEAFF. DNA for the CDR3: TGTGCCAGTAGTACTTGGGGAGAAGACGAAGCTTTCTTT.

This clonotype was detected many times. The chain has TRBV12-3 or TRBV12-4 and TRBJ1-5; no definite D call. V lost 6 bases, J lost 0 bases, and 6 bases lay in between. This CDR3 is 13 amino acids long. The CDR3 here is CASRGNSNQPQHF. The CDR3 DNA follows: TGTGCCAGCAGGGGGAATAGCAATCAGCCCCAGCATTTT.

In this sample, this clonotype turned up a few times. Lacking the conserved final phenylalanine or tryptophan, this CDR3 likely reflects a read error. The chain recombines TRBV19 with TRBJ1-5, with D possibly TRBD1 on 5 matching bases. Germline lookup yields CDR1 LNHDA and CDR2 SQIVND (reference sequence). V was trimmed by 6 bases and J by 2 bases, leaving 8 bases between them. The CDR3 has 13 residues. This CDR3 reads CASRQVGNQPQHL. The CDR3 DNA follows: TGTGCCAGTAGACAGGTCGGCAATCAGCCCCAGCATCTT.

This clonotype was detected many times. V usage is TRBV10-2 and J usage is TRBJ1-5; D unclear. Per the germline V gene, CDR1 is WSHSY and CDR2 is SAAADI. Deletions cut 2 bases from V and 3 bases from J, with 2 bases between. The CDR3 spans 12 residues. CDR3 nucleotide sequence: TGCGCCAGCAGTGAGATCAATCAGCCCCAGCATTTT. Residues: CASSEINQPQHF.

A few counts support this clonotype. As DNA, the CDR3 is TGTGCCAGCAAACTACTAGCGGGGGTGACAGATACGCAGTATTTT. This encodes CASKLLAGVTDTQYF. The chain carries TRBV2 and TRBJ2-3; TRBD2 aligns across 11 bases. This CDR3 comprises 15 residues. Losses at the gene ends were 7 bases for V and 3 bases for J; bases not matched to a gene: 6. Germline loops: CDR1 SNHLY, CDR2 FYNNEI.

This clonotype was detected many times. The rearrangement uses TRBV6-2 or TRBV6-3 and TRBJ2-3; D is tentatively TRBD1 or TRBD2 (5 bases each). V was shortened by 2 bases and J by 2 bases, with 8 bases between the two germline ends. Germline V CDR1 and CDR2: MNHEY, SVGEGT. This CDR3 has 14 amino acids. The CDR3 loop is CASSYRDHTDTQYF. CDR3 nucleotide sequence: TGTGCCAGCAGTTACCGGGACCACACAGATACGCAGTATTTT.

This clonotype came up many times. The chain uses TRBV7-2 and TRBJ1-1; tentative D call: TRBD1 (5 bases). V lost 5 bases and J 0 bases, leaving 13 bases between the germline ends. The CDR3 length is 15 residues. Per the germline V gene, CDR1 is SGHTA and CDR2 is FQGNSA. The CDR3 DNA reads TGTGCCAGCAGCCAGGAGACAGCCTTGAACACTGAAGCTTTCTTT. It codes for CASSQETALNTEAFF.

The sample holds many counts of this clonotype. In DNA, the CDR3 is TGTGCCAGCAGTTACTCGACGGGGAGGCCAGCTTTCTTT. Translating it yields CASSYSTGRPAFF. V and J are TRBV6-5 and TRBJ1-1; D remains ambiguous. Germline-derived CDR1 and CDR2 are MNHEY and SVGAGI. The CDR3 has 13 amino acids. Between the trimmed V and J ends, which lost 0 bases and 10 bases, there was a span of 12 bases.

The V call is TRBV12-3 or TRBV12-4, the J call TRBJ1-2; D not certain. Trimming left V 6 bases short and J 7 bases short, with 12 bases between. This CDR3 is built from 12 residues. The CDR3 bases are TGTGCCAGCAGCCTAGGACCACTTGGCTACACCTTC. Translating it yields CASSLGPLGYTF.

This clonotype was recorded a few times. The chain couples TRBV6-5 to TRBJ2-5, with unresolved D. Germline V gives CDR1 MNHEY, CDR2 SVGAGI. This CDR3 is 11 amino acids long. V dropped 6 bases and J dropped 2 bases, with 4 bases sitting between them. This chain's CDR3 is CASRSQETQYF. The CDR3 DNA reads TGTGCCAGCAGAAGTCAAGAGACCCAGTACTTC.

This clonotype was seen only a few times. The CDR3 DNA reads as TGCGCCAACTACCCCCCTTTTAACAGGGTTCCAGAGACCCAGTACTTC. Its protein is CANYPPFNRVPETQYF. The chain is built from TRBV5-1 and TRBJ2-5; perhaps TRBD1 as D (6 bases). The germline V and J ends were trimmed by 9 bases and 4 bases, with 25 bases remaining between them. CDR1 and CDR2 (germline): SGHRS, YFSETQ. The CDR3 is 16 amino acids.

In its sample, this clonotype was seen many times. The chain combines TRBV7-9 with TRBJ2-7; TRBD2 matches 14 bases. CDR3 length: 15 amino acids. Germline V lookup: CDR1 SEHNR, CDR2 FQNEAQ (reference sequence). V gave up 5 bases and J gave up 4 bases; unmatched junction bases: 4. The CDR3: CASSRTSGRRYEQYF. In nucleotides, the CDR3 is TGTGCCAGCAGCCGGACTAGCGGGAGGAGATACGAGCAGTACTTC. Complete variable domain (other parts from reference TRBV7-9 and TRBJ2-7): DTGVSQNPRHKITKRGQNVTFRCDPISEHNRLYWYRQTLGQGPEFLTYFQNEAQLEKSRLLSDRFSAERPKGSFSTLEIQRTEQGDSAMYLCASSRTSGRRYEQYFGPGTRLTVT.

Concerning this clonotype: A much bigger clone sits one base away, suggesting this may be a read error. CDR3 sequence (DNA): TGTGCCAGCAGCTTAACGGGAGGAATGAGCAATGGGCAGTTCTTC. The encoded protein is CASSLTGGMSNGQFF. The chain recombines TRBV7-3 with TRBJ2-1, with a weak D call TRBD2 (6 bases). The CDR3 has 15 amino acids. Germline V gene lookup returns CDR1 SGHTA and CDR2 FQGTGA.

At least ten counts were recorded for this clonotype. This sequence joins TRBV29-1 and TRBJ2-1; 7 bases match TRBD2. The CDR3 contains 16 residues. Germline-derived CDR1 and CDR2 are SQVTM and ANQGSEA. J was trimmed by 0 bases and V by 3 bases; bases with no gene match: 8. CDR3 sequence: CSVDGEGPSSYNEQFF. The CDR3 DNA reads TGCAGCGTTGACGGGGAGGGACCTAGCTCCTACAATGAGCAGTTCTTC.

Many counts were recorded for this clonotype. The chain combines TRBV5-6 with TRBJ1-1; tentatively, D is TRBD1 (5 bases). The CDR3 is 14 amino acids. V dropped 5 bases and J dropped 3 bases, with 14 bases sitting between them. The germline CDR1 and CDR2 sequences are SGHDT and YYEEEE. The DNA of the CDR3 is TGTGCCAGCAGTCCCAGGGAGTTATACACTGAAGCTTTCTTT. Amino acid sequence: CASSPRELYTEAFF.

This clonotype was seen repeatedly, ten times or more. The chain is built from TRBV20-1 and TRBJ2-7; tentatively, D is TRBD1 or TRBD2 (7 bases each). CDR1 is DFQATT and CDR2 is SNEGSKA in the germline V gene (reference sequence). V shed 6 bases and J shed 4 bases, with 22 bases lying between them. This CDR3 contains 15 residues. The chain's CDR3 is CSANSGGATRYEQYF. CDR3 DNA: TGCAGTGCAAACTCAGGGGGGGCAACGAGGTACGAGCAGTACTTC.